The T cell receptor (beta chain) described here comes from a study of T cell responses to AZD1222 COVID-19 vaccine (dated by TCRdb to the early 2020s). About the study as a whole: A total of 233 trial participants underwent TCR sequencing, of whom around 200 received two doses of AZD1222 and about 26 received two doses of the MenACWY control vaccine. Enrollment into the trials was organized by age into subgroups of 18-55, 56-69 and 70-plus years, and those subgroups contained roughly 150, 30 and 60 TCR-sequenced participants, respectively.

The CDR3 regions of human TCRbeta chains were analyzed by immunosequencing. On the authors' methods: TCRs in the repertoires were matched against a reference library of SARS-CoV-2-specific TCRs that had been generated with the MIRA antigen-specificity platform. Breadth was defined as the fraction of unique TCRs that were SARS-CoV-2-associated, and depth was defined as the fraction of total T cells that were SARS-CoV-2-associated. Each spike-specific TCR was assigned to its reactive spike region and to a CD4 or CD8 class using the MIRA data. Log10-transformed breadth and depth values were compared by one-way ANOVA with Sidak's multiple comparisons tests. Sourced from immuneACCESS, this table was stored by TCRdb with only in-frame sequences that have V and J called. A share of the clones is absent; for the studies checked, an unresolved V gene accounts for under half, and the remainder has no known explanation. That table supplies the V and J calls and clone size; D and trimming were determined from the DNA. This sample has around 100,000 clones in its table, and roughly 86% of those were observed once. Jointly, the top ten make up more than 2.5% of the sample.

Overall study results and their limits: Spike-specific TCR breadth and depth rose significantly after two AZD1222 doses compared with day 0 and with MenACWY recipients. The 56-69-year group was small, and its depth increase did not reach significance, likely because of low power. Because no day 14 peak-response samples were available, the repertoires could be characterized only after the peak T cell response. Conclusions about previously exposed vaccinees are limited, since just six AZD1222 recipients were seropositive for SARS-CoV-2 at baseline. Participants were mostly white British and included more females than males, and it was suggested by the authors that clonal diversity may have been underestimated. Epitopes outside the regions mutated in the B.1.351 and B.1.1.7 variants were reportedly recognized by nearly half of the unique spike-specific TCRs. The vaccine-associated CD4 TCRs covered the entire spike protein, and the dominant responses fell in regions 160-218 and 743-854.

In the case of this clone: Its antigen is unknown. No much larger clonotype is one base removed from it; base qualities were not supplied.

In light of the paper, this sample's time point label describes: about 28 days (+/-7) after the second vaccine dose. The meaning of the sample's treatment or condition label: meningococcal conjugate vaccine given as trial control. Vaccinee samples came from UK trials COV001 and COV002, including a single-blind randomized controlled phase 2/3 trial of AZD1222 (ChAdOx1 nCoV-19) in healthy adults. For TCRbeta chain sequencing, PBMC samples from trial participants were taken at day 0 and at day 28 after the second dose. Relative to germline, V is 1 base shorter and J is 9 bases shorter, with 16 bases between their ends. The CDR3, from cysteine to phenylalanine, totals 15 residues. The DNA shown is the 45-base CDR3, in frame from base 1. Per the germline V gene, SGHTA is the CDR1 and FQGTGA is the CDR2.

This sequence originates from an adult who received the MenACWY meningococcal vaccine as a control. The rearranged chain carries TRBV7-3 and TRBJ2-1, with TRBD1 as a weak D call on 5 bases. Material: peripheral blood, obtained 28 days after the second dose of the MenACWY control vaccine. The DNA reads TGTGCCAGCAGCTTAAACGTGGGGCCGTGGAGTGAGCAGTTCTTC. Translated, this is CASSLNVGPWSEQFF.